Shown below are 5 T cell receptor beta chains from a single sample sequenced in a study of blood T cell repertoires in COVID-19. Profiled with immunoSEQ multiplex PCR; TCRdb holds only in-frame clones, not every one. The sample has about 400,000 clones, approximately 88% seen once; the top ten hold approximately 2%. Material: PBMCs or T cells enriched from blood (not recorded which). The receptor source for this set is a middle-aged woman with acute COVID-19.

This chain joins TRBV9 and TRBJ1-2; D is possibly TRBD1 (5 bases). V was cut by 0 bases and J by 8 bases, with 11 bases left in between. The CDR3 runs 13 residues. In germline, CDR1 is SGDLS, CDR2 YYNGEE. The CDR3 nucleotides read TGTGCCAGCAGCGTAGTGTCAGGGCAAGGCTACACCTTC. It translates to CASSVVSGQGYTF. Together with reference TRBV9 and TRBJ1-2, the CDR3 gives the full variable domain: DSGVTQTPKHLITATGQRVTLRCSPRSGDLSVYWYQQSLDQGLQFLIQYYNGEERAKGNILERFSAQQFPDLHSELNLSSLELGDSALYFCASSVVSGQGYTFGSGTRLTVV.

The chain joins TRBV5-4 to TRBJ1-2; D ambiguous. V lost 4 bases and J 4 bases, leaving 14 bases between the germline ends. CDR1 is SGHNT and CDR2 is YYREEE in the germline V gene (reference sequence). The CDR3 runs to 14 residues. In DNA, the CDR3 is TGTGCCAGCAGCGTAATATCGTCGGGCTATGGCTACACCTTC. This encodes CASSVISSGYGYTF.

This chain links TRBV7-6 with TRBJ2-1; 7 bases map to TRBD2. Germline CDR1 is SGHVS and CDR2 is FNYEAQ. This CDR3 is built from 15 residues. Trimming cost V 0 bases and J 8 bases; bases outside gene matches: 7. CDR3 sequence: CASSLALAGEDEQFF. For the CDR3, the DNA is TGTGCCAGCAGCTTAGCGCTCGCGGGGGAGGATGAGCAGTTCTTC. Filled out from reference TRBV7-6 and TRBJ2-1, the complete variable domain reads GAGVSQSPRYKVTKRGQDVALRCDPISGHVSLYWYRQALGQGPEFLTYFNYEAQQDKSGLPNDRFSAERPEGSISTLTIQRTEQRDSAMYRCASSLALAGEDEQFFGPGTRLTVL.

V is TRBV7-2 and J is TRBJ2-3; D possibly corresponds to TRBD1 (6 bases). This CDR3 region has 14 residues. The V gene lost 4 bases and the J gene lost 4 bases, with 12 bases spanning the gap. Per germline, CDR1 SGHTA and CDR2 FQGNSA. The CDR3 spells CASSSGQTPDTQYF. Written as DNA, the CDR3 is TGTGCCAGCAGCTCGGGACAAACCCCAGATACGCAGTATTTT.

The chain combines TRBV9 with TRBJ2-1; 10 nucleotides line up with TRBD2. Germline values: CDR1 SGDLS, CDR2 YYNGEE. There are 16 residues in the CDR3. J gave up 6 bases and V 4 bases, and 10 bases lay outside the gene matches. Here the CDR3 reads CASSPSAGTSVNEQFF. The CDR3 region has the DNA TGTGCCAGCAGCCCTAGCGCCGGGACTAGCGTCAATGAGCAGTTCTTC.